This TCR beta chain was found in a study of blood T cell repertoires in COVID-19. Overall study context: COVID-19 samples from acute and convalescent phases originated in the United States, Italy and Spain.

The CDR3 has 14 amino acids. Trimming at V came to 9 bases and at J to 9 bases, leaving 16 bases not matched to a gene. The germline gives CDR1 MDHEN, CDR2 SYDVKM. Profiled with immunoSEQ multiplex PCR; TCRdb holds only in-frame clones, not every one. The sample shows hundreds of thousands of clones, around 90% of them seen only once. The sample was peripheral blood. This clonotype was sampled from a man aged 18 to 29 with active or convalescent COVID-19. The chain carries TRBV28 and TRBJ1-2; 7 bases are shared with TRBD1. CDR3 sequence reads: CASRPTAGGKSYTF. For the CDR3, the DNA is TGTGCCAGTCGCCCAACTGCAGGGGGGAAAAGCTACACCTTC.